These 22 T cell receptor beta chains share one sample of origin, sequenced in a study of T cell responses to AZD1222 COVID-19 vaccine. Data came from immunoSEQ multiplex PCR; TCRdb stores just in-frame clones and leaves some out. The sample lists about 110,000 clones, 88% seen once, with about 1.6% in the top ten. The sample here was peripheral blood, taken on day 0 of AZD1222 vaccination. These receptors came from an adult in good health.

This clone appeared a few times. The V call is TRBV29-1, the J call TRBJ1-5; 7 bases align to TRBD1. V was pared by 8 bases and J by 2 bases, with 9 bases of the junction left unmatched. Germline V gene data show CDR1 as SQVTM and CDR2 as ANQGSEA. The CDR3 covers 14 residues. In nucleotides, the CDR3 is TGCAGCACGCGCGAGGGGACAGGCAATCAGCCCCAGCATTTT. Its protein product is CSTREGTGNQPQHF.

The chain recombines TRBV3-1 (or the pseudogene TRBV3-2) with TRBJ1-4; 8 bases are shared with TRBD1. Germline values: CDR1 LGHDT, CDR2 YNNKEL (reference sequence). CDR3 size: 15 residues. The V gene end was trimmed by 4 bases and the J gene end by 4 bases; junction bases not matched to a gene: 5. In DNA form, the CDR3 reads TGTGCCAGCAGCCGCCGACAGGGGCTTAATGAAAAACTGTTTTTT. Translating it yields CASSRRQGLNEKLFF.

The J gene is TRBJ2-1, the V gene TRBV19; tentative D call: TRBD2 (6 bases). The CDR3 loop spans 15 amino acids. Germline values: CDR1 LNHDA, CDR2 SQIVND (reference sequence). With 5 bases removed from V and 0 bases from J, the gap between germline ends came to 11 bases. The CDR3 nucleotides are TGTGCCAGTAGTTCGACTAGGAACTCCTACAATGAGCAGTTCTTC. Amino acids: CASSSTRNSYNEQFF.

This chain connects TRBV7-9 to TRBJ1-6; D not certain. V was pared by 3 bases and J by 9 bases, with 15 bases between. This CDR3 spans 15 amino acids. Germline V gene sequence: CDR1 SEHNR, CDR2 FQNEAQ (reference sequence). The CDR3, as DNA: TGTGCCAGCAGCTTTGTGGTAGGGAGCACTTCACCCCTCCACTTT. It encodes CASSFVVGSTSPLHF.

The chain joins TRBV5-5 to TRBJ1-1; TRBD1 is a possible D gene (5 bases). Germline V gives CDR1 SGHKS, CDR2 YYEKEE (reference sequence). The CDR3 consists of 17 residues. Trimming cost V 2 bases and J 1 base, with 18 bases left between them. CDR3 sequence (DNA): TGTGCCAGCAGCTTTGAACTTGCCGGACAAGGGAACACTGAAGCTTTCTTT. Its protein product is CASSFELAGQGNTEAFF.

The chain uses TRBV5-1 and TRBJ2-2; the match to TRBD2 covers 9 bases. CDR1 is SGHRS and CDR2 is YFSETQ in the germline V gene. This CDR3 has 17 amino acids. V shed 0 bases, J shed 3 bases, and the junction held 6 bases outside the gene matches. CDR3 in amino acids: CASSLVGSGSYTGELFF. The DNA for the CDR3 is TGCGCCAGCAGCTTGGTGGGTAGCGGGAGCTACACCGGGGAGCTGTTTTTT.

The chain couples TRBV6-5 to TRBJ1-4; weak D call: TRBD1 (5 bases). This CDR3 has 14 residues. Trimming left V 4 bases short and J 8 bases short, with 14 bases between. Germline V gene sequence: CDR1 MNHEY, CDR2 SVGAGI. The CDR3 DNA is TGTGCCAGCAGTTCTCAGGGTAGTGAAGAAAAACTGTTTTTT. This translates into CASSSQGSEEKLFF.

The V call is TRBV4-1, the J call TRBJ2-7; 8 nucleotides align to TRBD1. Germline trimming cut 1 base from V and 3 bases from J; bases unmatched to any gene: 5. This CDR3 region has 15 residues. Per the germline V gene, CDR1 is MGHRA and CDR2 is YSYEKL. The CDR3 coding sequence is TGCGCCAGCAGCCAAGTTCAGGGGGCGAACTACGAGCAGTACTTC. This translates into CASSQVQGANYEQYF.

V usage is TRBV5-6 and J usage is TRBJ1-3; D is uncertain. The germline V gene has CDR1 SGHDT and CDR2 YYEEEE. Trimming removed 1 base from V and 4 bases from J, with 6 bases in between. The CDR3 is 13 amino acids. CDR3 in amino acids: CASSLTSGNTIYF. The CDR3 bases are TGTGCCAGCAGCTTGACTTCAGGAAACACCATATATTTT.

The chain is built from TRBV9 and TRBJ1-5; 7 bases match TRBD1. V lost 3 bases and J lost 6; bases outside the gene matches: 6. Germline loops: CDR1 SGDLS, CDR2 YYNGEE. This CDR3 spans 14 amino acids. CDR3 amino acids: CASSATGLLQPQHF. The CDR3 bases are TGTGCCAGCAGCGCGACAGGGTTACTTCAGCCCCAGCATTTT. The whole variable domain, filled in from reference TRBV9 and TRBJ1-5, reads DSGVTQTPKHLITATGQRVTLRCSPRSGDLSVYWYQQSLDQGLQFLIQYYNGEERAKGNILERFSAQQFPDLHSELNLSSLELGDSALYFCASSATGLLQPQHFGDGTRLSIL.

The CDR3 coding sequence is TGTGCCAGCAGCACCGACCGGGACAGCGTACCGGAAGCTTTCTTT. The encoded protein is CASSTDRDSVPEAFF. The chain combines TRBV9 with TRBJ1-1; TRBD1 aligns across 7 bases. The CDR3 runs to 15 residues. Germline values: CDR1 SGDLS, CDR2 YYNGEE. Germline trimming cut 4 bases from V and 8 bases from J; bases unmatched to any gene: 14.

Comment on this clone: One end of the junction is discordant with germline, which a read error may explain. The rearrangement links TRBV4-1 to TRBJ2-1; 7 bases are shared with TRBD1. From germline, CDR1 is MGHRA and CDR2 YSYEKL. The CDR3 is 16 amino acids. The CDR3 protein is CANSRGGQSSYNEQFF. CDR3 coding DNA: TGCGCCAACAGCCGAGGGGGACAGTCATCCTACAATGAGCAGTTCTTC.

J is TRBJ1-1 and V is TRBV5-1, with 9 nucleotides matching TRBD1. V was clipped by 3 bases and J by 3 bases; unmatched bases: 3. This CDR3 comprises 14 residues. Germline-derived CDR1 and CDR2 are SGHRS and YFSETQ. The DNA for the CDR3 is TGCGCCAGCAGCTCTTACAGGGGGCACACTGAAGCTTTCTTT. Amino acids: CASSSYRGHTEAFF.

This clone was observed once. V is TRBV4-1 and J is TRBJ1-2; 12 bases are shared with TRBD1. The germline CDR1 and CDR2 sequences are MGHRA and YSYEKL. The ends lost 4 bases at V and 7 bases at J; junction bases unmatched: 7. CDR3 size: 15 residues. CDR3 nucleotides: TGCGCCAGCAGCCGCCCGGGACAGGGGGCCGGTGGCTACACCTTC. Its translation is CASSRPGQGAGGYTF.

This rearrangement joins TRBV30 to TRBJ2-3, with 8 bases fitting TRBD2. Germline loops: CDR1 GTSNPN, CDR2 SVGIG (reference sequence). The CDR3 is 14 residues long. V shed 2 bases, J shed 6 bases, and the junction held 7 bases outside the gene matches. DNA of the CDR3: TGTGCCTGGAGTAACCGCCGACTAGCGGATACGCAGTATTTT. The encoded protein is CAWSNRRLADTQYF.

V gene TRBV3-1 (or the pseudogene TRBV3-2) combines with J gene TRBJ2-2; no clear D gene. Germline values: CDR1 LGHDT, CDR2 YNNKEL (reference sequence). Deletions cut 1 base from V and 4 bases from J, with 10 bases between. The CDR3 extends over 15 amino acids. The DNA of the CDR3 is TGTGCCAGCAGCCAAGGAGCACGCCTCACCGGGGAGCTGTTTTTT. Translating it yields CASSQGARLTGELFF.

V and J are TRBV24-1 and TRBJ2-3; the D gene is possibly TRBD2 (6 bases). The V end was cut by 3 bases, the J end by 9 bases, with 12 bases between. CDR1 KGHDR and CDR2 SFDVKD come from the germline V gene. CDR3 size: 13 residues. The CDR3 spells CATSDPPLATQYF. The CDR3 coding sequence is TGTGCCACCAGTGATCCCCCCCTAGCGACGCAGTATTTT.

This chain connects TRBV7-9 to TRBJ2-2; perhaps D is TRBD1 or TRBD2 (5 bases each). CDR1 and CDR2 (germline): SEHNR, FQNEAQ (reference sequence). This CDR3 is 15 amino acids long. Trimming took off 5 bases at V and 4 bases at J, with 14 bases between the two ends. The CDR3 reads CASSRPGTTTGELFF. The CDR3 coding sequence is TGTGCCAGCAGCAGACCCGGGACCACCACCGGGGAGCTGTTTTTT.

The chain joins TRBV28 to TRBJ1-4; possible D gene TRBD1, 5 bases. Germline loops: CDR1 MDHEN, CDR2 SYDVKM. V shed 8 bases and J shed 7 bases, with 11 bases lying between them. This CDR3 region has 12 residues. The CDR3 sequence: CASEGRSEKLFF. The CDR3 nucleotides read TGTGCCAGCGAGGGGCGTAGTGAAAAACTGTTTTTT.

V usage is TRBV3-1 (or the pseudogene TRBV3-2) and J usage is TRBJ2-7, with D possibly TRBD1 on 5 matching bases. The CDR3 extends over 15 amino acids. V was shortened by 0 bases and J by 1 base, with 10 bases between the two germline ends. Germline values: CDR1 LGHDT, CDR2 YNNKEL (reference sequence). CDR3: CASSQDPGSSYEQYF. The CDR3, as DNA: TGTGCCAGCAGCCAAGATCCAGGGTCGTCCTACGAGCAGTACTTC.

The V and J genes are TRBV6-5 and TRBJ1-3, with D unresolved. With 0 bases removed from V and 2 bases from J, the gap between germline ends came to 8 bases. The germline gives CDR1 MNHEY, CDR2 SVGAGI. The CDR3 consists of 15 residues. The CDR3 nucleotides are TGTGCCAGCAGTTACTCGAGGTGGGCTGGAAACACCATATATTTT. Translated: CASSYSRWAGNTIYF.

The rearrangement links TRBV12-3 or TRBV12-4 to TRBJ1-5; the D is unclear. This CDR3 region has 13 residues. V lost 4 bases to trimming and J lost 2 bases, with 6 bases between them. CDR3 nucleotides: TGTGCCAGCAGTTATTATGGCAATCAGCCCCAGCATTTT. Translating it yields CASSYYGNQPQHF.